The 11 T cell receptor beta chains listed next were all sequenced from one sample in a study of spatial heterogeneity in lung cancer. TCRdb recomputed calls from the 5' RACE reads with MiXCR, one row per CDR3 protein. The repertoire holds roughly 18,000 distinct CDR3 sequences, with 15% to 20% as singletons. This sample's time point: sample taken at primary tumor resection. Unsorted whole RNA of tumor, nontumor lung or frozen PBMC was sequenced. The specimen comprised PBMCs, sampled at surgery. The origin of the receptors is a male donor with early-stage non-small cell lung cancer.

The chain recombines TRBV30 with TRBJ1-2; TRBD1 matches 10 bases. J was trimmed by 5 bases and V by 4 bases; bases with no gene match: 7. This CDR3 region has 14 residues. Germline loops: CDR1 GTSNPN, CDR2 SVGIG (reference sequence). The DNA for the CDR3 is TGTGCCTGGATTAGACAGGGGGCTCCATATGGCTACACCTTC. It specifies CAWIRQGAPYGYTF. Based on the CDR3 plus reference TRBV30 and TRBJ1-2, the full variable domain is SQTIHQWPATLVQPVGSPLSLECTVEGTSNPNLYWYRQAAGRGLQLLFYSVGIGQISSEVPQNLSASRPQDRQFILSSKKLLLSDSGFYLCAWIRQGAPYGYTFGSGTRLTVV.

This clonotype was seen at least ten times. A much bigger clone sits one base away, suggesting this may be a read error. This chain links TRBV12-5 with TRBJ1-2, with a tentative D call TRBD1 (5 bases). The CDR3 spans 15 residues. The germline V gene has CDR1 LGHNT and CDR2 FRNRAP. The CDR3 sequence is CASVLVLRVRNGYTF. The DNA for the CDR3 is TGTGCTAGTGTTTTGGTACTCAGGGTGAGGAATGGCTACACCTTC.

This clonotype was seen many times. The rearrangement links TRBV27 to TRBJ1-5; the D gene is possibly TRBD1 (6 bases). The CDR3 contains 18 residues. Looked up from germline, CDR1 is MNHEY and CDR2 is SMNVEV (reference sequence). V was shortened by 4 bases and J by 1 base, with 20 bases between the two germline ends. The CDR3 DNA reads as TGTGCCAGCAGTTCCTTCGTCCCCGGGACACTCAGCAATCAGCCCCAGCATTTT. Translation: CASSSFVPGTLSNQPQHF.

The sample holds a few counts of this clonotype. The chain joins TRBV12-3 or TRBV12-4 to TRBJ1-5, with D unclear. The CDR3 is 14 amino acids. Trimming cost V 3 bases and J 7 bases, with 13 bases left between them. The CDR3 loop is CASSFSGKKQPQHF. The DNA for the CDR3 is TGTGCCAGCAGTTTCTCCGGAAAGAAACAGCCCCAGCATTTT.

This clonotype has a count of ten or more. The chain recombines TRBV7-6 with TRBJ1-6, with D perhaps TRBD1 (5 bases). V was pared by 5 bases and J by 7 bases, with 18 bases between. The germline V gene encodes CDR1 SGHVS and CDR2 FNYEAQ. CDR3 size: 16 residues. CDR3 sequence reads: CASSLWGPSKNSPLHF. The CDR3 nucleotides read TGTGCCAGCAGCCTGTGGGGACCTAGCAAGAATTCACCCCTCCACTTT. Supplemented by reference TRBV7-6 and TRBJ1-6, the full variable domain reads GAGVSQSPRYKVTKRGQDVALRCDPISGHVSLYWYRQALGQGPEFLTYFNYEAQQDKSGLPNDRFSAERPEGSISTLTIQRTEQRDSAMYRCASSLWGPSKNSPLHFGNGTRLTVT.

The chain combines TRBV20-1 with TRBJ2-3; D call uncertain. The germline V and J ends were trimmed by 0 bases and 6 bases, with 4 bases remaining between them. The CDR3 consists of 11 residues. Germline V gene data show CDR1 as DFQATT and CDR2 as SNEGSKA (reference sequence). The CDR3 sequence: CSARDWDTQYF. The DNA of the CDR3 is TGCAGTGCTAGAGACTGGGATACGCAGTATTTT.

Ten or more counts support this clonotype. The chain carries TRBV5-1 and TRBJ2-3; 8 nucleotides align to TRBD2. Losses at the gene ends were 0 bases for V and 0 bases for J; bases not matched to a gene: 3. The CDR3 is 16 amino acids. Germline CDR1 and CDR2: SGHRS and YFSETQ. The CDR3 bases are TGCGCCAGCAGCTTGGTAGTAGCGGGGAGCACAGATACGCAGTATTTT. This translates into CASSLVVAGSTDTQYF.

By sample fraction, this clonotype is medium-sized. V gene TRBV18 combines with J gene TRBJ1-2, with 10 bases matching TRBD1. This CDR3 has 15 residues. The V segment lost 6 bases and the J segment 6 bases; nucleotides outside the gene matches: 10. Germline V gives CDR1 KGHSH, CDR2 LQKENI. CDR3 DNA sequence: TGTGCCAGCTCCCGGGACAGGGGTGAGGACAATGGCTACACCTTC. The encoded protein is CASSRDRGEDNGYTF.

The sample holds many counts of this clonotype. V is TRBV27 and J is TRBJ2-5, with a weak D call TRBD1 (6 bases). CDR3 length: 13 amino acids. V was shortened by 5 bases and J by 5 bases, with 12 bases between the two germline ends. In germline, CDR1 is MNHEY, CDR2 SMNVEV (reference sequence). This chain's CDR3 is CASSPQGVETQYF. The CDR3 DNA sequence: TGTGCCAGCAGTCCACAGGGTGTGGAGACCCAGTACTTC.

This clonotype came up many times. The gene calls are TRBV20-1 and TRBJ1-1; possible D gene TRBD1, 5 bases. The CDR3 sequence is 11 residues long. Germline V CDR1 and CDR2: DFQATT, SNEGSKA (reference sequence). Trimming removed 1 base from V and 11 bases from J, with 11 bases in between. CDR3 in DNA: TGCAGTGCTAGAGTTCCACCAGGGGCTTTCTTT. Translating it yields CSARVPPGAFF.

Many counts were recorded for this clonotype. The CDR3 protein is CASSSGLAEGETQYF. The DNA for the CDR3 is TGTGCCAGCAGCTCGGGACTAGCGGAAGGGGAGACCCAGTACTTC. This sequence joins TRBV7-2 and TRBJ2-5; 11 nucleotides line up with TRBD2. The CDR3 has 15 amino acids. Trimming took 4 bases from V and 5 from J; bases not matched to a gene: 6. Germline V CDR1 and CDR2: SGHTA, FQGNSA.